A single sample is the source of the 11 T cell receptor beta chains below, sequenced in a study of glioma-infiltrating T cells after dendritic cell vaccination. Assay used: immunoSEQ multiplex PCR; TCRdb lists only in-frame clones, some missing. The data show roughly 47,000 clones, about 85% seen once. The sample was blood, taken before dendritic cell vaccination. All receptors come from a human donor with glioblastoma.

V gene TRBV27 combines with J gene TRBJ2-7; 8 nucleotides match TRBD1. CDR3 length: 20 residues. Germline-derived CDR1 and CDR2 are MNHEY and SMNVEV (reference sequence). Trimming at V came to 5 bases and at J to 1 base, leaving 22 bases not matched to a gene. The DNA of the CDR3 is TGTGCCAGCAGTCGGAAGCCGTCGAAAACCGGACAGGGAAGATCCTACGAGCAGTACTTC. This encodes CASSRKPSKTGQGRSYEQYF.

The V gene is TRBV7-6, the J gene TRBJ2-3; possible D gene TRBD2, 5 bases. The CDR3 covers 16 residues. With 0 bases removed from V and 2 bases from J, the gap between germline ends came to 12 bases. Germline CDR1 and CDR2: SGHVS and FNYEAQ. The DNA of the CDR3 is TGTGCCAGCAGCTTAGCGGTAGGAGGTTCCACAGATACGCAGTATTTT. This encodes CASSLAVGGSTDTQYF.

The CDR3 here is CASGLGPGQGLYEQYF. The CDR3 region has the DNA TGTGCTAGTGGTTTGGGACCCGGACAGGGGTTGTACGAGCAGTACTTC. This chain connects TRBV12-5 to TRBJ2-7, with TRBD1 identical over 9 bases. J was trimmed by 4 bases and V by 1 base; bases with no gene match: 8. The CDR3 consists of 16 residues. The germline CDR1 and CDR2 sequences are LGHNT and FRNRAP.

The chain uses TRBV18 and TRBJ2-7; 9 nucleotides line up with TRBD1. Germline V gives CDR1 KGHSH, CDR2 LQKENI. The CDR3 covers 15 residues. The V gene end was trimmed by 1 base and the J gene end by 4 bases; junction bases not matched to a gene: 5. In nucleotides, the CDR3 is TGTGCCAGCTCACCACATGGGACAGGGATGTACGAGCAGTACTTC. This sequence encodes CASSPHGTGMYEQYF.

The CDR3 is CASSLGTGVADTQYF. The CDR3 DNA reads TGTGCCAGCTCACTAGGGACAGGAGTTGCAGATACGCAGTATTTT. The V and J genes are TRBV18 and TRBJ2-3; 8 bases fit TRBD1. This CDR3 contains 15 residues. With 4 bases clipped from V and 4 bases from J, the junction kept 7 bases outside the gene matches. CDR1 and CDR2 from the germline V gene are KGHSH and LQKENI.

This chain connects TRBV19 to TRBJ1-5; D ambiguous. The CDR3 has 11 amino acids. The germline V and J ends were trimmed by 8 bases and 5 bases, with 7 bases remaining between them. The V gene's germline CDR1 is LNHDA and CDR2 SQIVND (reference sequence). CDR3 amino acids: CASAGDQPQHF. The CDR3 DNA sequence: TGTGCCAGTGCGGGTGATCAGCCCCAGCATTTT.

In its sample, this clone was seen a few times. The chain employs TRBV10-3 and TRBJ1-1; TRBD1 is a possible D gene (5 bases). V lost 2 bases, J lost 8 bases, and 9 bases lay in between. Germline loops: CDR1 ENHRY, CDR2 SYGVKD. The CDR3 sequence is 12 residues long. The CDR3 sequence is CAISEGATEAFF. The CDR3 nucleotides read TGTGCCATCAGTGAGGGGGCGACGGAAGCTTTCTTT.

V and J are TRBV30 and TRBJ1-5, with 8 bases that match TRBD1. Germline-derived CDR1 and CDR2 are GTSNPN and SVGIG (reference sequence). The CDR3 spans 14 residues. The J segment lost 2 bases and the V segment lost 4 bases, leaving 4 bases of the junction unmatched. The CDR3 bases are TGTGCCTGGACGGGGACAGGCCGCAATCAGCCCCAGCATTTT. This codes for CAWTGTGRNQPQHF.

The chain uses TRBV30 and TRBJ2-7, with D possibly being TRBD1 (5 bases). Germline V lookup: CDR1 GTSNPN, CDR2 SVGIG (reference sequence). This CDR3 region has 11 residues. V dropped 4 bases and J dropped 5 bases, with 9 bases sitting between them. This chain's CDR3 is CAWTGSDEQYF. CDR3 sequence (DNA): TGTGCCTGGACAGGGTCCGACGAGCAGTACTTC.

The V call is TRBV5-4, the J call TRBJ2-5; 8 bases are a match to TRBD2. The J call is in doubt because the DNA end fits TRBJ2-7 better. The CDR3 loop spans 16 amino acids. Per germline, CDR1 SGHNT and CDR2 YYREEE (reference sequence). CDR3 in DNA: TGTGCCAGCAGCCCCGAGCAGCGGGGGATCTCCTACGAGCAGTACTTC. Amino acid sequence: CASSPEQRGISYEQYF.

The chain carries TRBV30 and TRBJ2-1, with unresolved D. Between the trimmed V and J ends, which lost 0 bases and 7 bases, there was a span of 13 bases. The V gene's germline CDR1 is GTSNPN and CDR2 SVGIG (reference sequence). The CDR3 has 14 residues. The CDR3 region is CAWSVSLSGNEQFF. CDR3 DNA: TGTGCCTGGAGTGTATCTCTCTCCGGTAATGAGCAGTTCTTC.